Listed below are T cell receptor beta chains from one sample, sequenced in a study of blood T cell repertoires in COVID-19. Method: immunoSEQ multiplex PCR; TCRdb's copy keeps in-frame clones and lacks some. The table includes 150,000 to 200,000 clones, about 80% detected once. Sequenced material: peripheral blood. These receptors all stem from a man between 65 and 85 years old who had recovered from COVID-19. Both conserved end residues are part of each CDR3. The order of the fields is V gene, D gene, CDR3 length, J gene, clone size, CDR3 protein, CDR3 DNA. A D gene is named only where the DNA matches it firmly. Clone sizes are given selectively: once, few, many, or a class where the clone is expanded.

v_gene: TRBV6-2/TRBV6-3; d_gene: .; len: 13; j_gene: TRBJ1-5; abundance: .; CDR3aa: CASSYEERQPQHF; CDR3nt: TGTGCCAGCAGTTACGAGGAACGTCAGCCCCAGCATTTT
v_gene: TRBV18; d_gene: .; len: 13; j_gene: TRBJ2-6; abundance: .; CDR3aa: CASSPTGANVLTF; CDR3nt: TGTGCCAGCTCACCTACTGGGGCCAACGTCCTGACTTTC
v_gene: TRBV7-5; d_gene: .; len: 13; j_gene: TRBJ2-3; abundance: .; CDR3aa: CARSLAPGDTQYF; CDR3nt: TGTGCCAGAAGCTTAGCGCCAGGAGATACGCAGTATTTT
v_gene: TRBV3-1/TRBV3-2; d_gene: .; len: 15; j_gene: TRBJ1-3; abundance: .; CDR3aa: CASSQGTNSGNTIYF; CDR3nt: TGTGCCAGCAGCCAAGGGACAAACTCTGGAAACACCATATATTTT
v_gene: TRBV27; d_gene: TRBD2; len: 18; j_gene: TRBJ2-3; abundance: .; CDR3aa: CASSLFPFGGSSTDTQYF; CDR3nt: TGTGCCAGCAGTTTATTCCCTTTTGGCGGGAGTAGCACAGATACGCAGTATTTT
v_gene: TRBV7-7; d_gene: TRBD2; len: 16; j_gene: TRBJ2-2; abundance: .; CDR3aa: CASSSASGMGTGELFF; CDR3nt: TGTGCTAGCAGCTCGGCTAGCGGGATGGGGACCGGGGAGCTGTTTTTT
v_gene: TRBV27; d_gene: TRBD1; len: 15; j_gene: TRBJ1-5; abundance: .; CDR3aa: CASRLTGFANQPQHF; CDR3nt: TGTGCCAGCAGACTGACAGGGTTTGCCAATCAGCCCCAGCATTTT
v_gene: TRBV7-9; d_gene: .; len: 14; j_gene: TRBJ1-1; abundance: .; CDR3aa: CASSLRAQGSEAFF; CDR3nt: TGTGCCAGCAGCTTACGGGCCCAGGGCTCTGAAGCTTTCTTT
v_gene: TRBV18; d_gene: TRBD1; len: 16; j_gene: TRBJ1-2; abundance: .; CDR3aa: CASSLSRQGQVYGYTF; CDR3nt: TGTGCCAGCTCCCTTTCCCGGCAGGGACAGGTCTATGGCTACACCTTC
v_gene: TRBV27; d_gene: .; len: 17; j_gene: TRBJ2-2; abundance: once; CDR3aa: CASTPRGANKTWGELFF; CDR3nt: TGTGCCAGCACCCCGCGGGGAGCAAACAAGACCTGGGGGGAGCTGTTTTTT
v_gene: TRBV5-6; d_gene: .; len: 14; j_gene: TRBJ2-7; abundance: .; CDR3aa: CASSLGPGVYEQYF; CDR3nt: TGTGCCAGCAGCTTGGGACCGGGAGTCTACGAGCAGTACTTC
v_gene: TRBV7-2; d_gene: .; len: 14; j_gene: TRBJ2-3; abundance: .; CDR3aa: CASSQSVGLITQYF; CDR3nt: TGTGCCAGCAGCCAATCAGTGGGGCTTATCACGCAGTATTTT
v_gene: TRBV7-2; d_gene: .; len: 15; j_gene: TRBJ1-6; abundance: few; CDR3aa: CASSLERTYNSPLHF; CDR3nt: TGTGCCAGCAGCTTAGAGCGGACCTATAATTCACCCCTCCACTTT
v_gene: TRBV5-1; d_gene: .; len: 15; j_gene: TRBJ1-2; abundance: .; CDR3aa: CASSQGQLSNYGYTF; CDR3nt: TGCGCCAGCAGCCAAGGACAGCTTTCTAACTATGGCTACACCTTC
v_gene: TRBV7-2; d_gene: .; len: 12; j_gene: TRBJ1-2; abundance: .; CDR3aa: CASSLDGWGYTF; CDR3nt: TGTGCCAGCAGCTTAGACGGTTGGGGCTACACCTTC
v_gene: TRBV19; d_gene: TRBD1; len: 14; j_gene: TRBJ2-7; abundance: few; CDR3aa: CASSARQGSYEQYF; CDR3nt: TGTGCCAGTAGTGCAAGACAGGGGTCCTACGAGCAGTACTTC
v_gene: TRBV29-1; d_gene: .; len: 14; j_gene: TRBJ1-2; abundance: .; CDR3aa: CSAVTGMHNYGYTF; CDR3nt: TGCAGCGCCGTAACAGGGATGCATAACTATGGCTACACCTTC
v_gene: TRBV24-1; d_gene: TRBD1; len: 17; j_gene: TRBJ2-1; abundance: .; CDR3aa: CATSEPPGQGVGNEQFF; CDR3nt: TGTGCCACCAGTGAGCCCCCGGGGCAGGGGGTCGGCAATGAGCAGTTCTTC
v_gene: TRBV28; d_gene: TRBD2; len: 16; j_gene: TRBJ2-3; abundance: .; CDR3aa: CASSPGRGGAGGTQYF; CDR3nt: TGTGCCAGCAGTCCCGGCCGGGGGGGAGCGGGAGGTACGCAGTATTTT
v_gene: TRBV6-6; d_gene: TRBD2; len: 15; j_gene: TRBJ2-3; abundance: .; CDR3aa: CATSGRGMSTDTQYF; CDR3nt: TGTGCCACCTCGGGGCGGGGGATGAGCACAGATACGCAGTATTTT
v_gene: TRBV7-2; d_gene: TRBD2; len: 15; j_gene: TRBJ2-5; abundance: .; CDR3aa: CASSIPTSGTETQYF; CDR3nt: TGTGCCAGCAGTATACCGACTAGCGGGACTGAGACCCAGTACTTC
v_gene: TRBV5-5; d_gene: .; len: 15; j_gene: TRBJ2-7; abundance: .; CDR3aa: CASSLIRDSSYEQYF; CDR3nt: TGTGCCAGCAGCTTGATTCGGGACTCCTCCTACGAGCAGTACTTC
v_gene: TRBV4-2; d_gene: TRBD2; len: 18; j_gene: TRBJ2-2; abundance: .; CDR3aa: CASSQEALAGASGGELFF; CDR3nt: TGTGCCAGCAGCCAAGAGGCCCTAGCGGGAGCTTCAGGCGGGGAGCTGTTTTTT
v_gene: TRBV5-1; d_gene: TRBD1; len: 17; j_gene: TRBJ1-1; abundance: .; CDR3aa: CASSLDPEGAGAIEAFF; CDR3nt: TGCGCCAGCAGCTTGGATCCAGAGGGGGCTGGGGCCATTGAAGCTTTCTTT
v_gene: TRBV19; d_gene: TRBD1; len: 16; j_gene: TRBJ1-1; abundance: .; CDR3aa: CASSIDVGQGGTEAFF; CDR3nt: TGTGCCAGTAGTATAGATGTAGGACAGGGTGGAACTGAAGCTTTCTTT
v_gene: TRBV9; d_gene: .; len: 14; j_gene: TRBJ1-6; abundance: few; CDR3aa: CASSEGTTNSPLHF; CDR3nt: TGTGCCAGCAGCGAAGGGACAACCAATTCACCCCTCCACTTT
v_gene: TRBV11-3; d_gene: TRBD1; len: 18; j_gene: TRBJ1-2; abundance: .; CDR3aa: CASSLDRGQGAGIGGYTF; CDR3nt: TGTGCCAGCAGCTTAGACCGCGGACAGGGGGCTGGTATAGGTGGCTACACCTTC
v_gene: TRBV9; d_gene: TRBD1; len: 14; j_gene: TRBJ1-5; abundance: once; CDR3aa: CASSGQGSNQPQHF; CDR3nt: TGTGCCAGCAGCGGACAGGGGAGCAATCAGCCCCAGCATTTT
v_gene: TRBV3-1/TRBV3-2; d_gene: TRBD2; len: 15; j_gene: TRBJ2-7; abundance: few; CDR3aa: CASSQLAGANYEQYF; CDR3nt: TGTGCCAGCAGCCAACTAGCGGGAGCTAACTACGAGCAGTACTTC
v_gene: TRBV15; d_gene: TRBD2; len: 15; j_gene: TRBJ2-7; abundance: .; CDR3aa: CATSRAGSGSYEQYF; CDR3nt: TGTGCCACCAGCAGAGCTGGTAGCGGGAGTTACGAGCAGTACTTC
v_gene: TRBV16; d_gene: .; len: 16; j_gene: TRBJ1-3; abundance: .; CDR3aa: CASSQSRGLTGNTIYF; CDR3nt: TGTGCCAGCAGCCAATCGCGAGGTCTAACTGGAAACACCATATATTTT
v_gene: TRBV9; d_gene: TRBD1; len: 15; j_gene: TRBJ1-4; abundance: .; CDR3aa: CASSASGGTNEKLFF; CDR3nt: TGTGCCAGCAGCGCTTCAGGGGGCACTAATGAAAAACTGTTTTTT
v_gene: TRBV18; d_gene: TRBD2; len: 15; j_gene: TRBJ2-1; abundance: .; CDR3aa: CASSPPAREGKEQFF; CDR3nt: TGTGCCAGCTCACCACCAGCGCGGGAGGGGAAGGAGCAGTTCTTC
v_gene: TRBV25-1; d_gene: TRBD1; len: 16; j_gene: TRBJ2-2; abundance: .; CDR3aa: CASSERRDRVDGELFF; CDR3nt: TGTGCCAGCAGTGAACGCCGGGACAGGGTGGACGGGGAGCTGTTTTTT
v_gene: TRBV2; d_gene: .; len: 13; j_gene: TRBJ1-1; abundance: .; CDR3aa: CASSVAGTTEAFF; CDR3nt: TGTGCCAGCAGTGTGGCGGGGACCACTGAAGCTTTCTTT
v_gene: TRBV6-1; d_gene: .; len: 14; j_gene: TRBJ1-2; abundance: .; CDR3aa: CASSEAGRVGGYTF; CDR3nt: TGTGCCAGCAGTGAAGCTGGCAGGGTAGGCGGCTACACCTTC
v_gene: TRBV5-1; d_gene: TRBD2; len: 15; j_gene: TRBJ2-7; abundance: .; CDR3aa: CASSARAGPAYEQYF; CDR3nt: TGCGCCAGCAGCGCCCGAGCGGGGCCTGCCTACGAGCAGTACTTC
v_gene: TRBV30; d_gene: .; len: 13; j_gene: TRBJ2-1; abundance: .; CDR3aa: CAWSREGFNEQFF; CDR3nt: TGTGCCTGGAGTCGGGAAGGGTTTAATGAGCAGTTCTTC
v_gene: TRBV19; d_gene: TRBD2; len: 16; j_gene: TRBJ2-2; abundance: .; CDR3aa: CASGGLAGTNTGELFF; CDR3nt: TGTGCCAGTGGGGGACTAGCGGGGACGAACACCGGGGAGCTGTTTTTT
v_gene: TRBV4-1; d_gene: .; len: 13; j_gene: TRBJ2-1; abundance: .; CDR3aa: CASSQYIAEQQFF; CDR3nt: TGCGCCAGCAGCCAATACATAGCGGAACAGCAGTTCTTC
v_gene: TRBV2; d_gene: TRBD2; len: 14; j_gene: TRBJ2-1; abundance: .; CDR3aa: CASRLAGPYNEQFF; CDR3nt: TGTGCCAGTAGACTAGCTGGGCCCTACAATGAGCAGTTCTTC
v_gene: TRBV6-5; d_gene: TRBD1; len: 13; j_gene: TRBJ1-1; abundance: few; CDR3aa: CASSRGSTGEAFF; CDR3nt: TGTGCCAGCTCCAGGGGGTCGACGGGAGAAGCTTTCTTT
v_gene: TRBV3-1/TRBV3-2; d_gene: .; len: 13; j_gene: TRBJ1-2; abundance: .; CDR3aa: CASSQGRFYGYTF; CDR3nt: TGTGCCAGCAGCCAAGGCCGGTTCTATGGCTACACCTTC
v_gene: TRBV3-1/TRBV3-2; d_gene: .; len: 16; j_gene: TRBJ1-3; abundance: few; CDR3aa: CASSQEALTNRNTIYF; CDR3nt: TGTGCCAGCAGCCAAGAAGCCCTTACGAACCGAAACACCATATATTTT
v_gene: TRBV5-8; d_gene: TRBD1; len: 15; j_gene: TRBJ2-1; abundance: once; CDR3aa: CASSPGQGLSNEQFF; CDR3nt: TGTGCCAGCAGCCCGGGACAGGGTCTCTCCAATGAGCAGTTCTTC
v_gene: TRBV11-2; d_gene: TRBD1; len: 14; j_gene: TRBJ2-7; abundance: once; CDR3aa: CASSHGQGAYEQYF; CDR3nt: TGTGCCAGCAGCCATGGACAGGGTGCCTACGAGCAGTACTTC
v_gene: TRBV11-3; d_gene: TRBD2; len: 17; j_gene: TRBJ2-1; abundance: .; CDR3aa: CASSPDSGREGYNEQFF; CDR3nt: TGTGCCAGCAGCCCTGACAGCGGGAGGGAGGGCTACAATGAGCAGTTCTTC
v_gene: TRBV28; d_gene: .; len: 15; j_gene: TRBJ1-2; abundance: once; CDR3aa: CASSLSHLRVRGYTF; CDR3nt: TGTGCCAGCAGTTTATCTCACCTCAGGGTACGTGGCTACACCTTC
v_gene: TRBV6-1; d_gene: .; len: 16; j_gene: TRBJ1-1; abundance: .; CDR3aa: CASSVQRSLLNTEAFF; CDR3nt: TGTGCCAGCAGTGTTCAGCGAAGCCTACTGAACACTGAAGCTTTCTTT
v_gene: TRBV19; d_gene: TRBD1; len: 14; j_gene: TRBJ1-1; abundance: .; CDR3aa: CASTTGGGYTEAFF; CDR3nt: TGTGCCAGCACTACAGGGGGCGGCTACACTGAAGCTTTCTTT
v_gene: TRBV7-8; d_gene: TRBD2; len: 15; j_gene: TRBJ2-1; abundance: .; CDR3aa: CASSLVLAGGNEQFF; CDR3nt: TGTGCCAGCAGCTTAGTACTAGCGGGAGGCAATGAGCAGTTCTTC
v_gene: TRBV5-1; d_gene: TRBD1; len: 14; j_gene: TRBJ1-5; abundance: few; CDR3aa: CASSSGQGGQPQHF; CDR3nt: TGCGCCAGCAGCTCCGGACAGGGCGGTCAGCCCCAGCATTTT